The clone carrying this T cell receptor beta chain was seen only once. CDR1 is SQVTM and CDR2 is ANQGSEA in the germline V gene. This CDR3 spans 11 amino acids. V lost 5 bases and J 7 bases, leaving 11 bases between the germline ends. This sample is part of a study of control samples from healthy donors and cancer patients. This table comes from immunoSEQ multiplex PCR, and its TCRdb copy is limited to in-frame clones, with some not included. The table includes some 130,000 clones, about nine tenths detected once. The clonotype originates from a man aged 18 to 30 in good health. The chain has TRBV29-1 and TRBJ1-2; no clear D. Sequenced sample: blood. The CDR3 nucleotides read TGCAGCGTTCGAGGGCAGGCTGGCTACACCTTC. Its protein product is CSVRGQAGYTF.